Listed here is a single T cell receptor (beta chain). Its antigen is not identified. This record belongs to a study of hypomethylating agent response in myelodysplastic syndrome. Overall study: Of patients, most of the 11 got azacitidine and 3 of 11 decitabine. Response meant complete response or hematologic improvement; all other patients were non-responders.

V lost 8 bases and J 6 bases, leaving 11 bases between the germline ends. There are 11 residues in the CDR3. Germline lookup yields CDR1 GTSNPN and CDR2 SVGIG (reference sequence). How the authors handled the data: About 1.8% of 150,000 to 200,000 clonotypes matched previously reported viral-epitope-specific VDJdb entries. TCRdb's copy holds only in-frame clones and misses some; the assay was immunoSEQ multiplex PCR. V and J calls and clone size follow that table, whereas D and trimming were derived from the DNA. The table includes about 4,900 clones, around 83% detected once. Overall study findings and caveats: Across all patients and within response groups, hypomethylating treatment left richness, diversity and clonality without significant change.

This sequence originates from a human donor with myelodysplastic syndrome. The material sequenced was bone marrow, taken before or after starting hypomethylating agent treatment for myelodysplastic syndrome (not recorded which). The chain couples TRBV30 to TRBJ2-1; D unresolved. The CDR3, as DNA: TGTGCCACCGCTTTCGTCAATGAGCAGTTCTTC. The encoded protein is CATAFVNEQFF.